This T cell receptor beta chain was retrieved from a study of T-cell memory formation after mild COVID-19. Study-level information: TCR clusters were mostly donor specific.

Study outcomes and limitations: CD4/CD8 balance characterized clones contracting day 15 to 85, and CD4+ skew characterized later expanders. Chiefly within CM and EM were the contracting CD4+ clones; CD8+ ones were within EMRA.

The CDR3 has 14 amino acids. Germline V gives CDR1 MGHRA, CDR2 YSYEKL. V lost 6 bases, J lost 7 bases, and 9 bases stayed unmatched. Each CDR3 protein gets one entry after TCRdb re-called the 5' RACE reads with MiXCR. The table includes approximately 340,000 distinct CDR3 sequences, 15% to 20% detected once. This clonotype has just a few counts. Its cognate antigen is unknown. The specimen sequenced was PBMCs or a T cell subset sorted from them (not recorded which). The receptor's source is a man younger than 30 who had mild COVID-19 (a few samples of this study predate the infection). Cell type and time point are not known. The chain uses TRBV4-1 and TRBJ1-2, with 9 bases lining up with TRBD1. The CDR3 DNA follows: TGCGCCAGCAGACCGATGGGACAGGGTGGTGGCTACACCTTC. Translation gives CASRPMGQGGGYTF.